This T cell receptor beta chain derives from a study of T-cell memory formation after mild COVID-19. Study information: Clusters of TCRs were largely donor specific. Study results and limitations: Memory cells collected pre-infection included some clones that later responded, suggesting cross-reactive memory joined. CM and EM subsets held most contracting CD4+ clones; EMRA held CD8+ ones.

Germline CDR1 and CDR2: MNHEY and SVGEGT. This CDR3 spans 20 amino acids. J was trimmed by 9 bases and V by 6 bases; bases with no gene match: 23. A note on this clonotype: Its antigen is unidentified.

From 5'RACE with constant-segment primers came TCR alpha and TCR beta cDNA libraries that carried sample barcodes and UMIs. TCRdb independently ran MiXCR on the 5' RACE reads; one entry per CDR3 protein. The repertoire holds some 160,000 distinct CDR3 sequences, with around a third as singletons. J is TRBJ2-5 and V is TRBV6-2 or TRBV6-3; TRBD2 agrees at 15 bases. Material: PBMCs or a T cell subset sorted from them (not recorded which). The receptor comes from an adult woman who had mild COVID-19 (a few samples of this study predate the infection). Cell type and time point are not known. The CDR3 nucleotides read TGTGCCAGCAGCGGGACTAGCGGGAGGCCAGAGCTGAAAAAAGAGAGGGCCCAGTACTTC. Translation: CASSGTSGRPELKKERAQYF.